This TCR beta chain derives from a study of T cell responses to AZD1222 COVID-19 vaccine. Study-wide results and limits: Sampling captured repertoires only after the peak T cell response.

Generated by immunoSEQ multiplex PCR, the TCRdb table keeps only in-frame clones and is missing some. The sample has 54,000 or so clones; around 80% are singletons. On this clone itself: Its matching antigen is unknown.

Germline assignment: CDR1 SGHAT and CDR2 FQNNGV. There are 15 residues in the CDR3. Trimming removed 2 bases from V and 0 bases from J, with 8 bases in between. The TCR originated in an adult who received the AZD1222 COVID-19 vaccine. The rearrangement joins TRBV11-2 to TRBJ2-1, with D possibly matching TRBD2 (6 bases). The sequenced sample was peripheral blood, obtained 28 days after the second AZD1222 dose. The CDR3 DNA reads TGTGCCAGCAGCTTATTGGGGGGCTCCTACAATGAGCAGTTCTTC. Its translation is CASSLLGGSYNEQFF.